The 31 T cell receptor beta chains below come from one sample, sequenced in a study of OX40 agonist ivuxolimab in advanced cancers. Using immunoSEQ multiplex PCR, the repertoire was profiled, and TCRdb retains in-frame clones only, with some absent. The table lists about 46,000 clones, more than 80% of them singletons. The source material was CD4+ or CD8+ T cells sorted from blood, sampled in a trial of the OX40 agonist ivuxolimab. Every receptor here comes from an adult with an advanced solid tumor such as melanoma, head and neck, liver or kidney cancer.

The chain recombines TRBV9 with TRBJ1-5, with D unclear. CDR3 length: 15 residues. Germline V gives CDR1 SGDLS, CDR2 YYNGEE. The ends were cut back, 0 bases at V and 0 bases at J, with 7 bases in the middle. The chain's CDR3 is CASSVGGNSNQPQHF. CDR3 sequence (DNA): TGTGCCAGCAGCGTAGGTGGGAATAGCAATCAGCCCCAGCATTTT.

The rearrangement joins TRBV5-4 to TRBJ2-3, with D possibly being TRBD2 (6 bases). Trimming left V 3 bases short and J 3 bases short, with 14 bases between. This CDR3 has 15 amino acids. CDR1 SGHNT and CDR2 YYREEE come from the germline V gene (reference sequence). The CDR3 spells CASSSDYSSTDTQYF. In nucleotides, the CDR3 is TGTGCCAGCAGCTCGGACTACTCCAGTACAGATACGCAGTATTTT.

The CDR3 bases are TGTGCCAGCAGCCAAGAACAGGGGGTGTTTGGTAACACTGAAGCTTTCTTT. Amino acid sequence: CASSQEQGVFGNTEAFF. The chain is built from TRBV4-2 and TRBJ1-1; 8 nucleotides agree with TRBD1. J gave up 2 bases and V 0 bases, and 8 bases lay outside the gene matches. This CDR3 has 17 residues. Germline CDR1 reads LGHNA; CDR2 reads YNFKEQ.

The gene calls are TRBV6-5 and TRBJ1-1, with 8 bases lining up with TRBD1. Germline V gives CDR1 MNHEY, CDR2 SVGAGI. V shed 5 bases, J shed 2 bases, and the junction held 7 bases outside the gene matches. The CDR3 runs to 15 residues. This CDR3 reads CASSLSGQANTEAFF. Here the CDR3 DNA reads TGTGCCAGCAGTCTCTCGGGACAGGCAAACACTGAAGCTTTCTTT.

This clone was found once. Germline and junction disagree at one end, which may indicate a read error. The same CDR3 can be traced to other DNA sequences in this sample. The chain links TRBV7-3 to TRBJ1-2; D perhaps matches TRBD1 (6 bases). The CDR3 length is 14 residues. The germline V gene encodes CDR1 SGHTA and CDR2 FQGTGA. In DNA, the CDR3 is TGTGCCAGCAGTCGTACGGGGGGCTCGGAAGGCTACACTTTC. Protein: CASSRTGGSEGYTF. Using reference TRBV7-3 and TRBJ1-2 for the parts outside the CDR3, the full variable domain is GAGVSQTPSNKVTEKGKYVELRCDPISGHTALYWYRQSLGQGPEFLIYFQGTGAADDSGLPNDRFFAVRPEGSVSTLKIQRTERGDSAVYLCASSRTGGSEGYTFGSGTRLTVV.

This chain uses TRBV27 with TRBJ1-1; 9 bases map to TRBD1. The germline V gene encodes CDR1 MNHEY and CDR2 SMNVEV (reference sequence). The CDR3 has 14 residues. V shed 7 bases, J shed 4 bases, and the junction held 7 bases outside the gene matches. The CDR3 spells CASTTKTGGTEAFF. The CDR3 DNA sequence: TGTGCCAGCACCACAAAGACAGGGGGCACTGAAGCTTTCTTT.

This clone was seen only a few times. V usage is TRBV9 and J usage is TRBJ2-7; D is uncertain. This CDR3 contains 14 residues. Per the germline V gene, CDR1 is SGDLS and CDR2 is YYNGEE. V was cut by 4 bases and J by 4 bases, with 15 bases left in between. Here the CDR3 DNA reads TGTGCCAGCAGCCCTGAATCGACCAATTACGAGCAGTACTTC. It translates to CASSPESTNYEQYF.

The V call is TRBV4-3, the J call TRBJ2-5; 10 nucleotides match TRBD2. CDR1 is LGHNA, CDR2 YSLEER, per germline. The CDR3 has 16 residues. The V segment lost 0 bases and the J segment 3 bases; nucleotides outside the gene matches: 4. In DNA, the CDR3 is TGCGCCAGCAGCCAAGATTCAGCGGGAGGGGAAGAGACCCAGTACTTC. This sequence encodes CASSQDSAGGEETQYF.

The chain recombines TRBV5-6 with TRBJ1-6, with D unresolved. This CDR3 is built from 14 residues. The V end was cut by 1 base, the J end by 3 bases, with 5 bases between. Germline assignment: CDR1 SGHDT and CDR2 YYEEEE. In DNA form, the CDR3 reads TGTGCCAGCAGCTTGCAGATCTATAATTCACCCCTCCACTTT. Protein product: CASSLQIYNSPLHF. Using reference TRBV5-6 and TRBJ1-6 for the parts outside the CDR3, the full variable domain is DAGVTQSPTHLIKTRGQQVTLRCSPKSGHDTVSWYQQALGQGPQFIFQYYEEEERQRGNFPDRFSGHQFPNYSSELNVNALLLGDSALYLCASSLQIYNSPLHFGNGTRLTVT.

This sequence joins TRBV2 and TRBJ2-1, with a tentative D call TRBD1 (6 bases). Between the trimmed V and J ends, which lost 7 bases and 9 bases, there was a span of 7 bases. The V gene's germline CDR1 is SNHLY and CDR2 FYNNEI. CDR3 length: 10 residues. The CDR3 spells CASKGVEQFF. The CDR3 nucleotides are TGTGCCAGCAAGGGGGTTGAGCAGTTCTTC.

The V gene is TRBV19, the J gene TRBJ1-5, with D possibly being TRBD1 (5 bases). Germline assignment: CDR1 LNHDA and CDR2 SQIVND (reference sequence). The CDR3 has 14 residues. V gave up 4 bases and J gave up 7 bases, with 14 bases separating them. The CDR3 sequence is CASSKTAGGQPQHF. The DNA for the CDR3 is TGTGCCAGTAGTAAAACGGCGGGGGGACAGCCCCAGCATTTT. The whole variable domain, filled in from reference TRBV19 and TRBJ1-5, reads DGGITQSPKYLFRKEGQNVTLSCEQNLNHDAMYWYRQDPGQGLRLIYYSQIVNDFQKGDIAEGYSVSREKKESFPLTVTSAQKNPTAFYLCASSKTAGGQPQHFGDGTRLSIL.

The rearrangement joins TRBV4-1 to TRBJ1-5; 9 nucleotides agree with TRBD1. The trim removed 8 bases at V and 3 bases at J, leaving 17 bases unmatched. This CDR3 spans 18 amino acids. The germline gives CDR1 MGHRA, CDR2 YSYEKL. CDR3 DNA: TGCGCCAGCCATGTTTCGGGACAGGGCCTTATCGCCAATCAGCCCCAGCATTTT. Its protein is CASHVSGQGLIANQPQHF.

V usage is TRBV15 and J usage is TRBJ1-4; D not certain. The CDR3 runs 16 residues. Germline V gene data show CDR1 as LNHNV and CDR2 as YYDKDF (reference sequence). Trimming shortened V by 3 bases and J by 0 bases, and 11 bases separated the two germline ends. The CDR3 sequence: CATSREERTTNEKLFF. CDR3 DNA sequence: TGTGCCACCAGCAGGGAGGAACGTACAACTAATGAAAAACTGTTTTTT.

In DNA form, the CDR3 reads TGCGCCAGCAGCCAAGAGGGGACAGGGGCCTACGAGCAGTACTTC. This encodes CASSQEGTGAYEQYF. This rearrangement joins TRBV4-1 to TRBJ2-7; 10 positions match TRBD1. Germline CDR1 is MGHRA and CDR2 is YSYEKL. J lost 2 bases, V lost 0 bases, and 1 base had no gene match. The CDR3 runs 15 residues.

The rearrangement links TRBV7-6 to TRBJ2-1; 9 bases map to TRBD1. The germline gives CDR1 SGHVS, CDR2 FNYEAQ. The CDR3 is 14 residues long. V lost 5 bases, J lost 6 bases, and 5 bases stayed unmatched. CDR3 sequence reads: CASSPNRGLNEQFF. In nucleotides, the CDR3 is TGTGCCAGCAGCCCCAACAGGGGGCTCAATGAGCAGTTCTTC. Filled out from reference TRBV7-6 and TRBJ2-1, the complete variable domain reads GAGVSQSPRYKVTKRGQDVALRCDPISGHVSLYWYRQALGQGPEFLTYFNYEAQQDKSGLPNDRFSAERPEGSISTLTIQRTEQRDSAMYRCASSPNRGLNEQFFGPGTRLTVL.

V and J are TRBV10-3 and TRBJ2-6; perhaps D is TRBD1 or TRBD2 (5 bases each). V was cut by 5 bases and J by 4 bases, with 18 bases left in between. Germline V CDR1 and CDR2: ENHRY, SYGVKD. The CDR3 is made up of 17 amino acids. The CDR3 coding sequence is TGTGCCATCAGTTTCCCCCCCGGGGCAAGAGGGGCCAACGTCCTGACTTTC. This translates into CAISFPPGARGANVLTF.

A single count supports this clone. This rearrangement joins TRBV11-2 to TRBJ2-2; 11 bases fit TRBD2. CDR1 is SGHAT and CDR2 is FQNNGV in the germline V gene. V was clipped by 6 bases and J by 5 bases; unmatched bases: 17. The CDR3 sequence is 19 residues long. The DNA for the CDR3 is TGTGCCAGCAGTCCCCGACTAGCGGGACAGCCCATACTAACCGGGGAGCTGTTTTTT. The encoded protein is CASSPRLAGQPILTGELFF.

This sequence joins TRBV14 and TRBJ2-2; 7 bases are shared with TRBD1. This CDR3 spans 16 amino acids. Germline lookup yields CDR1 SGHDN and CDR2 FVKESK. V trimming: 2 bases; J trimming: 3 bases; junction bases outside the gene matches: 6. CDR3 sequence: CASSQLHRGDTGELFF. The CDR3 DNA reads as TGTGCCAGCAGCCAATTACACAGGGGTGACACCGGGGAGCTGTTTTTT.

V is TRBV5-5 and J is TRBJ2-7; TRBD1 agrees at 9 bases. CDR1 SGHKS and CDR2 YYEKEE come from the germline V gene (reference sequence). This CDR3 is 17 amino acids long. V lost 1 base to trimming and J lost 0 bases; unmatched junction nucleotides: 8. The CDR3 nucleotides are TGTGCCAGCAGCTTGTGGGTGGGGACAGGGCGCTCCTACGAGCAGTACTTC. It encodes CASSLWVGTGRSYEQYF.

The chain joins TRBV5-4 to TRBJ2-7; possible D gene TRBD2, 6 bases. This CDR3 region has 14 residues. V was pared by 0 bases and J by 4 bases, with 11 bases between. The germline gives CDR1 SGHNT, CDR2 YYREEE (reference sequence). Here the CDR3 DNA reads TGTGCCAGCAGCTTGGCCGGGGCGGGGTACGAGCAGTACTTC. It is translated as CASSLAGAGYEQYF. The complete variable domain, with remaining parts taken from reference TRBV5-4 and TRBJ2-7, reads ETGVTQSPTHLIKTRGQQVTLRCSSQSGHNTVSWYQQALGQGPQFIFQYYREEENGRGNFPPRFSGLQFPNYSSELNVNALELDDSALYLCASSLAGAGYEQYFGPGTRLTVT.

The CDR3 protein is CASSLGRDLYEQYF. CDR3 in DNA: TGTGCCAGCAGCCTGGGGCGGGACCTCTACGAGCAGTACTTC. The V gene is TRBV7-9, the J gene TRBJ2-7; D may be TRBD2 (6 bases). The germline gives CDR1 SEHNR, CDR2 FQNEAQ (reference sequence). The V and J ends lost 5 bases and 3 bases respectively, with 14 bases between them. The CDR3 loop spans 14 amino acids.

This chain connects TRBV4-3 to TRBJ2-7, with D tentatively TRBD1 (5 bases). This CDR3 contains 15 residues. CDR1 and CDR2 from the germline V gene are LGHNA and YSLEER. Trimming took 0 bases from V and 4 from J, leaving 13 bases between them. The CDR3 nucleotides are TGCGCCAGCAGCCAAGATCGGGCAGGGCGATACGAGCAGTACTTC. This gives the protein CASSQDRAGRYEQYF.

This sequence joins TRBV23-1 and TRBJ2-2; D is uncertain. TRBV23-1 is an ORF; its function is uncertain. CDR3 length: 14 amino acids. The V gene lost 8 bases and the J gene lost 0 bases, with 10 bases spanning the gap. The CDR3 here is CASQDPTNTGELFF. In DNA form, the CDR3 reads TGCGCCAGCCAAGACCCTACGAACACCGGGGAGCTGTTTTTT.

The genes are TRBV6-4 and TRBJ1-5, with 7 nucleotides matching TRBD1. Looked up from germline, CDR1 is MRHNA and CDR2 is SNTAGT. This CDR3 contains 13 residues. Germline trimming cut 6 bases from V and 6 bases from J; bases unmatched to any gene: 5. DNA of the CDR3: TGTGCCAGCAGCGACAGGGATGGTCAGCCCCAGCATTTT. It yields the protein CASSDRDGQPQHF.

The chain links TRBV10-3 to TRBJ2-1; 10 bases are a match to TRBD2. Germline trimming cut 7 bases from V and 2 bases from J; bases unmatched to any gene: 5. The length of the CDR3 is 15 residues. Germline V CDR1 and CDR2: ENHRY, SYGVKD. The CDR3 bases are TGTGCCATCACCGGGACTAGCGTGCCCTACAATGAGCAGTTCTTC. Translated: CAITGTSVPYNEQFF.

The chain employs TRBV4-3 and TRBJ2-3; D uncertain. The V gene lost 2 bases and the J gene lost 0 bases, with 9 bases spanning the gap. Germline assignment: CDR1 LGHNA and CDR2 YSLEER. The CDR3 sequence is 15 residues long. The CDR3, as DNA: TGCGCCAGCAGCCAATTTTCGGGTAGCACAGATACGCAGTATTTT. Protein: CASSQFSGSTDTQYF.

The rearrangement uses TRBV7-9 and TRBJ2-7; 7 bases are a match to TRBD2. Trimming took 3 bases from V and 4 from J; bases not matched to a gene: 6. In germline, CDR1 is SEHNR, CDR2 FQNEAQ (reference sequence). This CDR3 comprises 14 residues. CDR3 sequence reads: CASSFPGGGYEQYF. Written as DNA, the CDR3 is TGTGCCAGCAGCTTTCCGGGAGGCGGGTACGAGCAGTACTTC.

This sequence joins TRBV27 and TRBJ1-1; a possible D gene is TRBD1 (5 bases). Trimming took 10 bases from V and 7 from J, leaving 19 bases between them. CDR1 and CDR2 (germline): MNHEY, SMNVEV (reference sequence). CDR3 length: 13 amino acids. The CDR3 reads CATKTGPALEAFF. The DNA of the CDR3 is TGTGCCACAAAAACAGGACCGGCTCTTGAAGCTTTCTTT.

The CDR3 coding sequence is TGTGCCAGCAGGAAATGGGGACTAGCGGACTACGAGCAGTACTTC. This gives the protein CASRKWGLADYEQYF. The rearrangement links TRBV11-3 to TRBJ2-7; the match to TRBD2 covers 11 bases. The J segment lost 3 bases and the V segment lost 6 bases, leaving 7 bases of the junction unmatched. This CDR3 comprises 15 residues. The germline V gene has CDR1 SGHNT and CDR2 YENEEA.

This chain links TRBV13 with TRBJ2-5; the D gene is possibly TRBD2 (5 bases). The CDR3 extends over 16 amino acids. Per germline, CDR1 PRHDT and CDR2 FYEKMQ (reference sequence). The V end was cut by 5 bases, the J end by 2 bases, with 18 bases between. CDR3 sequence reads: CASSGSGVGIQETQYF. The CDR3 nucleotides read TGTGCCAGCAGCGGGTCCGGGGTGGGAATTCAAGAGACCCAGTACTTC.

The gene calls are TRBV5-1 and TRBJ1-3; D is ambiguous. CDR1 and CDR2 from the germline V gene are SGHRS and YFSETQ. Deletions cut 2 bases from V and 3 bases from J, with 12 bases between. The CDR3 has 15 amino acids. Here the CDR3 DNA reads TGCGCCAGCAGCTTACCAGGAGGAGGTGGAAACACCATATATTTT. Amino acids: CASSLPGGGGNTIYF.